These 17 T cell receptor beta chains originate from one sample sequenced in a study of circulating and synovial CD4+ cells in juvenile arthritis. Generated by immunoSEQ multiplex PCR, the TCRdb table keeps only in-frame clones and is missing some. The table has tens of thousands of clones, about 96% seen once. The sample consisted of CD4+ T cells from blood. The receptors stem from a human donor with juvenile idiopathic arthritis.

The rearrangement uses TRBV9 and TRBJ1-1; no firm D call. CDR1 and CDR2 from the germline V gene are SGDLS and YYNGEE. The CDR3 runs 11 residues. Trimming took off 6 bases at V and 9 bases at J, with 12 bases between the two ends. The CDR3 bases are TGTGCCAGCACCTCCCGGGGTAAAGCTTTCTTT. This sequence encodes CASTSRGKAFF.

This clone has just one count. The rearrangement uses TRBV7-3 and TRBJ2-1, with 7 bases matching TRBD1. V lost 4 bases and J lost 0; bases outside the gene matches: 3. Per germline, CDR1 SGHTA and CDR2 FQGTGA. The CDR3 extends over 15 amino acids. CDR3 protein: CASSSGQSSYNEQFF. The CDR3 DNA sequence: TGTGCCAGCAGCTCGGGACAGAGCTCCTACAATGAGCAGTTCTTC.

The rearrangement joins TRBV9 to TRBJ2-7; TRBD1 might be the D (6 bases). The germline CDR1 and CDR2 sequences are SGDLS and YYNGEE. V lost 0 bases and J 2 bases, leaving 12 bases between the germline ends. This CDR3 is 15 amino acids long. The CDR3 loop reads CASSVGPGATYEQYF. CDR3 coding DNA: TGTGCCAGCAGCGTAGGCCCAGGGGCAACCTACGAGCAGTACTTC.

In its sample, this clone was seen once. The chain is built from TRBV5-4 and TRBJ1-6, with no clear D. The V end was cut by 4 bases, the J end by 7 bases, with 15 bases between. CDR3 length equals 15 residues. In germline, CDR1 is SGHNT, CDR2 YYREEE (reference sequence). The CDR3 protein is CASSATSTPNSPLHF. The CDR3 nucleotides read TGTGCCAGCAGCGCCACCTCGACACCGAATTCACCCCTCCACTTT.

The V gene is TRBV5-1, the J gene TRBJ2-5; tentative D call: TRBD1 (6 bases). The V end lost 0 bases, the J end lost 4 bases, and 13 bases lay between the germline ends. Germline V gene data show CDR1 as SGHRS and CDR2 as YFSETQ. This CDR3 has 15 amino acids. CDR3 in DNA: TGCGCCAGCAGCTTGGCCGGGCAGGGGACAGAGACCCAGTACTTC. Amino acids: CASSLAGQGTETQYF. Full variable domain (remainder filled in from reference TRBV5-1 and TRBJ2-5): KAGVTQTPRYLIKTRGQQVTLSCSPISGHRSVSWYQQTPGQGLQFLFEYFSETQRNKGNFPGRFSGRQFSNSRSEMNVSTLELGDSALYLCASSLAGQGTETQYFGPGTRLLVL.

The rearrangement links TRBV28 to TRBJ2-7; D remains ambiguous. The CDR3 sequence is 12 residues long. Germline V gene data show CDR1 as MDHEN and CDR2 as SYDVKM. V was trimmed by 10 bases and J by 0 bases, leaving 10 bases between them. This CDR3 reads CATGPSSYEQYF. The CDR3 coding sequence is TGTGCCACAGGTCCCTCCTCCTACGAGCAGTACTTC.

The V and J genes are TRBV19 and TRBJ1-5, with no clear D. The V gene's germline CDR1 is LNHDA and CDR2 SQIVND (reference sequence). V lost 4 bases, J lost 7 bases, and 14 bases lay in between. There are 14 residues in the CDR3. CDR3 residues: CASSREILGQPQHF. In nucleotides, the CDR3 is TGTGCCAGTAGTAGGGAGATATTGGGGCAGCCCCAGCATTTT.

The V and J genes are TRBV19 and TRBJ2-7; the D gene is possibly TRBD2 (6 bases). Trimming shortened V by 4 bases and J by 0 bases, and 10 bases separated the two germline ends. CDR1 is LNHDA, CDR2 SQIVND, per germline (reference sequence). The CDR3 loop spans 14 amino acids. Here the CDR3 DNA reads TGTGCCAGTAGTAGAAGGGACTTCTCCTACGAGCAGTACTTC. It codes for CASSRRDFSYEQYF.

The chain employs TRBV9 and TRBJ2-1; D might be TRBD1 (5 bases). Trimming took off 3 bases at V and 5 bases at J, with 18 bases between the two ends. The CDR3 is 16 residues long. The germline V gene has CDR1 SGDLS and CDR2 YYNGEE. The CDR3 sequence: CASSAPAPRADNEQFF. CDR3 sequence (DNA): TGTGCCAGCAGCGCCCCCGCCCCCAGGGCGGACAATGAGCAGTTCTTC.

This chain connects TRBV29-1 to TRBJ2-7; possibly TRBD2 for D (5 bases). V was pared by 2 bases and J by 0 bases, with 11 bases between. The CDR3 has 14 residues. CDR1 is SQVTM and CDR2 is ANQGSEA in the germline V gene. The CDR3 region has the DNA TGCAGCGTTGAATTGCGGGTGGGCTCCTACGAGCAGTACTTC. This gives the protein CSVELRVGSYEQYF.

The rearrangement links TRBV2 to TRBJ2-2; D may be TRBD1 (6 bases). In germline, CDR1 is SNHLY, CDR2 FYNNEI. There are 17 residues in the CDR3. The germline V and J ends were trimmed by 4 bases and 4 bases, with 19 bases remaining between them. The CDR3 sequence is CASSVEGGARGTGELFF. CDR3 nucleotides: TGTGCCAGCAGTGTTGAAGGGGGAGCGAGAGGCACCGGGGAGCTGTTTTTT.

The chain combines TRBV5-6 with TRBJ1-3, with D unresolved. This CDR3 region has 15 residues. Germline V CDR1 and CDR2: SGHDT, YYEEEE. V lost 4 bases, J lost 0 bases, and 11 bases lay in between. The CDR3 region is CASSIPQNSGNTIYF. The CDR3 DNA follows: TGTGCCAGCAGCATCCCGCAGAACTCTGGAAACACCATATATTTT.

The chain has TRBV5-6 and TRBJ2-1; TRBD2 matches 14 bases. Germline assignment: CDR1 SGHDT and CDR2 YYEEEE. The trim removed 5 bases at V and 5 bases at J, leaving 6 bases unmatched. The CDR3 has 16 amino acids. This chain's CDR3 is CASSKPGLAGDNEQFF. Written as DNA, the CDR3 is TGTGCCAGCAGTAAGCCGGGACTAGCGGGAGACAATGAGCAGTTCTTC. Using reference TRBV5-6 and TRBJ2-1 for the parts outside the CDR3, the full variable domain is DAGVTQSPTHLIKTRGQQVTLRCSPKSGHDTVSWYQQALGQGPQFIFQYYEEEERQRGNFPDRFSGHQFPNYSSELNVNALLLGDSALYLCASSKPGLAGDNEQFFGPGTRLTVL.

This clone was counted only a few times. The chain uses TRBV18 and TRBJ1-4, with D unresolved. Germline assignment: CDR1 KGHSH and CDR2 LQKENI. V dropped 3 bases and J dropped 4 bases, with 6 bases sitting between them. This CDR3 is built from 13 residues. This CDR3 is CASSPGLNEKLFF. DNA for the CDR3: TGTGCCAGCTCACCGGGCCTTAATGAAAAACTGTTTTTT.

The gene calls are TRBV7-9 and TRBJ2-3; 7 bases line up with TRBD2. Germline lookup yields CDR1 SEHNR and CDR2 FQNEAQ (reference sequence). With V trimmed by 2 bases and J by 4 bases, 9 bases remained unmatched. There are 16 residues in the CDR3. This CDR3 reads CASSLPLALPPDTQYF. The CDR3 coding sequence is TGTGCCAGCAGCTTACCACTAGCGCTACCCCCAGATACGCAGTATTTT.

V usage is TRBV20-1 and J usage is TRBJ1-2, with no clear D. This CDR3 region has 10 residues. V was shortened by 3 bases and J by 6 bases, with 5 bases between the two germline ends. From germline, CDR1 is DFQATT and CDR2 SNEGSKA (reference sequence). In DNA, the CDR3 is TGCAGTGCTAGTCTTGATGGCTACACCTTC. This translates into CSASLDGYTF.

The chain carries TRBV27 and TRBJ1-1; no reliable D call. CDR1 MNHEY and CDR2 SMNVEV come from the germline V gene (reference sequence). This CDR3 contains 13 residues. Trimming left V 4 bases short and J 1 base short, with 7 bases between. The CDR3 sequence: CASSSYRNTEAFF. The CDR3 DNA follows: TGTGCCAGCAGTTCTTACAGGAACACTGAAGCTTTCTTT.